Listed below are T cell receptor beta chains from one sample, sequenced in a study of T cell responses to AZD1222 COVID-19 vaccine. TCRdb's copy holds only in-frame clones and misses some; the assay was immunoSEQ multiplex PCR. The sample consists of some 200,000 clones, 80% to 95% of them appearing once. The sequences come from peripheral blood, collected on day 0 of AZD1222 vaccination. These receptors originate from an adult in good health. Each CDR3 is given with its conserved first and last residue. The order of the fields is V gene, clone size, D gene, CDR3 length, J gene, CDR3 protein, CDR3 DNA. A D gene is named only where the DNA matches it firmly. Size values are once, few and many counts, or a class for expanded clones, and some rows have none.

TRBV20-1	NA	NA	11	TRBJ1-2	CSATQGRGYTF	TGCAGTGCTACACAGGGAAGAGGCTACACCTTC
TRBV5-1	NA	NA	14	TRBJ2-3	CASHERGYTDTQYF	TGCGCCAGCCATGAACGGGGGTACACAGATACGCAGTATTTT
TRBV3-1/TRBV3-2	once	NA	13	TRBJ2-7	CASSLSEAGDKHF	TGTGCCAGCAGCCTATCGGAGGCCGGGGACAAGCACTTC
TRBV19	NA	NA	15	TRBJ1-4	CASSIVSATNEKLFF	TGTGCCAGTAGTATAGTCTCCGCAACTAATGAAAAACTGTTTTTT
TRBV7-9	NA	NA	14	TRBJ2-5	CASSLSRGQETQYF	TGTGCCAGCAGCTTATCGAGGGGACAAGAGACCCAGTACTTC
TRBV27	NA	TRBD2	16	TRBJ2-5	CASSLDSGRAVETQYF	TGTGCCAGCAGTTTAGATAGCGGGAGGGCCGTAGAGACCCAGTACTTC
TRBV9	NA	NA	11	TRBJ1-2	CASSGGYGYTF	TGTGCCAGCAGCGGGGGCTATGGCTACACCTTC
TRBV7-2	NA	NA	15	TRBJ1-2	CASSLAQGQNYGYTF	TGTGCCAGCAGCTTAGCACAGGGCCAAAACTATGGCTACACCTTC
TRBV6-1	NA	NA	14	TRBJ1-6	CASSESSGTSPLHF	TGTGCCAGCAGTGAATCATCGGGTACTTCACCCCTCCACTTT
TRBV7-9	few	TRBD1	14	TRBJ1-6	CASSLARGDSPLHF	TGTGCCAGCAGCTTAGCCAGGGGGGATTCACCCCTCCACTTT
TRBV5-1	once	NA	17	TRBJ1-3	CASSLQPRAETGNTIYF	TGCGCCAGCAGCTTGCAACCCAGGGCCGAAACTGGAAACACCATATATTTT
TRBV15	NA	NA	12	TRBJ1-2	CATSRDPDGYTF	TGTGCCACCAGCAGAGATCCGGATGGCTACACCTTC
TRBV6-2/TRBV6-3	NA	NA	17	TRBJ1-1	CASSYRQREGLRTEAFF	TGTGCCAGCAGTTACCGGCAGAGAGAGGGTTTGAGGACTGAAGCTTTCTTT
TRBV18	NA	TRBD1	14	TRBJ1-5	CASSSQGGNQPQHF	TGTGCCAGCTCATCACAGGGGGGAAATCAGCCCCAGCATTTT
TRBV12-5	NA	NA	13	TRBJ1-1	CASGLGQYTEAFF	TGTGCTAGTGGCTTGGGGCAGTACACTGAAGCTTTCTTT
TRBV5-5	NA	TRBD2	16	TRBJ2-3	CASSLWSGRALDTQYF	TGTGCCAGCAGCTTGTGGAGCGGGAGGGCCCTTGATACGCAGTATTTT
TRBV5-6	NA	TRBD2	15	TRBJ2-5	CASSLIAGGQETQYF	TGTGCCAGCAGCCTCATAGCGGGAGGACAAGAGACCCAGTACTTC
TRBV28	NA	NA	15	TRBJ1-1	CASSLSGRGNTEAFF	TGTGCCAGCAGTTTATCTGGCAGGGGGAACACTGAAGCTTTCTTT
TRBV12-3/TRBV12-4	many	TRBD1	11	TRBJ2-3	CASSSGTAQYF	TGTGCCAGCAGTTCCGGGACAGCGCAGTATTTT
TRBV27	NA	NA	13	TRBJ1-2	CASSRDRVDGYTF	TGTGCCAGCAGTAGAGACAGAGTCGATGGCTACACCTTC
TRBV28	NA	TRBD1	14	TRBJ1-4	CASRGDRGHEKLFF	TGTGCCAGCAGAGGGGACAGGGGGCACGAAAAACTGTTTTTT
TRBV19	NA	NA	13	TRBJ1-5	CASSIDGNQPQHF	TGTGCCAGTAGTATAGATGGCAATCAGCCCCAGCATTTT
TRBV9	NA	TRBD1	14	TRBJ2-1	CASSRGQGRNEQFF	TGTGCCAGCAGCAGGGGACAGGGTCGGAATGAGCAGTTCTTC
TRBV29-1	NA	TRBD2	13	TRBJ2-7	CSVSGLAGYEQYF	TGCAGCGTGTCGGGGCTAGCGGGCTACGAGCAGTACTTC
TRBV28	once	TRBD1	16	TRBJ1-5	CASSLQGGPGNQPQHF	TGTGCCAGCAGTTTACAAGGGGGCCCTGGCAATCAGCCCCAGCATTTT
TRBV24-1	NA	NA	22	TRBJ1-3	CATSDPPRKVQAPIASGNTIYF	TGTGCCACCAGTGACCCCCCTAGGAAGGTTCAGGCCCCGATTGCCTCTGGAAACACCATATATTTT
TRBV7-9	NA	NA	19	TRBJ1-3	CASSSGSSGSWGSGNTIYF	TGTGCCAGCAGCTCGGGCTCGAGCGGGTCCTGGGGGTCTGGAAACACCATATATTTT
TRBV7-9	NA	NA	12	TRBJ1-1	CASSFLNTEAFF	TGTGCCAGCAGCTTCCTGAACACTGAAGCTTTCTTT
TRBV19	NA	NA	13	TRBJ1-3	CASTRASGNTIYF	TGTGCCAGTACTAGGGCCTCTGGAAACACCATATATTTT
TRBV7-9	once	NA	13	TRBJ2-5	CASSLQVQETQYF	TGTGCCAGCAGCCTACAGGTTCAAGAGACCCAGTACTTC
TRBV5-8	NA	TRBD1	15	TRBJ2-3	CASSDGQGATDTQYF	TGTGCCAGCAGCGATGGACAGGGGGCAACAGATACGCAGTATTTT
TRBV20-1	NA	NA	14	TRBJ1-5	CSASWFVRNQPQHF	TGCAGTGCTAGTTGGTTTGTGCGCAATCAGCCCCAGCATTTT
TRBV19	once	TRBD1	15	TRBJ2-1	CASSPPPPGTGGLFF	TGTGCCAGTAGTCCCCCCCCACCCGGGACAGGGGGTCTGTTCTTC
TRBV12-3/TRBV12-4	NA	NA	13	TRBJ1-1	CASSPRGDTEAFF	TGTGCCAGCAGTCCTAGAGGGGACACTGAAGCTTTCTTT
TRBV7-2	NA	NA	12	TRBJ1-5	CASSLDVGPQHF	TGTGCCAGCAGCTTAGACGTGGGGCCCCAGCATTTT
TRBV3-1/TRBV3-2	NA	NA	16	TRBJ1-2	CASSHEVGQAPYGYTF	TGTGCCAGCAGCCATGAAGTAGGGCAGGCGCCGTATGGCTACACCTTC
TRBV6-5	NA	NA	14	TRBJ1-3	CASRGDQGGNTIYF	TGTGCCAGCAGGGGGGACCAGGGGGGAAACACCATATATTTT
TRBV5-8	few	NA	14	TRBJ1-1	CASSLKTGNTEAFF	TGTGCCAGCAGCTTGAAGACAGGGAACACTGAAGCTTTCTTT
TRBV7-9	NA	NA	15	TRBJ1-3	CASSRNRDSGNTIYF	TGTGCCAGCAGCAGAAACAGAGACTCTGGAAACACCATATATTTT
TRBV29-1	NA	TRBD2	14	TRBJ2-3	CSARRGVGADTQYF	TGCAGCGCTCGCCGGGGGGTAGGGGCAGATACGCAGTATTTT
TRBV7-8	NA	TRBD2	16	TRBJ2-3	CASIVGSLAGTDTQYF	TGTGCCAGCATCGTAGGGTCGCTAGCGGGAACAGATACGCAGTATTTT
TRBV28	NA	NA	15	TRBJ1-4	CASSTGTAPNEQLFF	TGTGCCAGCAGTACCGGGACTGCCCCTAATGAACAACTGTTTTTT
TRBV6-5	NA	NA	13	TRBJ2-4	CASSYLSGDIQYF	TGTGCCAGCAGTTACTTGTCGGGGGACATTCAGTACTTC